This entry features one T cell receptor (beta chain) sequence. Its antigen is unknown. Base qualities are not provided; no much larger clone lies one nucleotide away. This sample is drawn from a study of blood T cell repertoires in COVID-19 (dated by TCRdb to about 2020). About the investigation overall: The collaborator samples originated in the United States, Italy and Spain and spanned the acute and convalescent phases of COVID-19. The prospective study material was composed of cDNA or gDNA derived from T cells, B-cell-depleted T cells, or PBMCs. The dataset comprised deeply sampled blood TCRbeta repertoires from subjects exposed to, actively infected with, or recovered from COVID-19. The repertoires were made available in a free public database intended to serve as a resource for research on the immune response to SARS-CoV-2. Samples came from the ongoing ImmuneRACE study (first 160 participants) plus 1,254 subjects from 6 global collaborators. The sample metadata nearly always contained a de-identified subject ID, COVID-19 status, age in years and sex. HLA class I and class II types, where available, came from metadata supplied by the sample provider rather than from assay-based typing.

Overall study outcomes, separate from this receptor: How much clinical and demographic metadata was included differed by source and by participant, and the metadata was provided uncurated.

As encoded in the germline V gene, CDR1 is MNHEY while CDR2 is SVGAGI. The CDR3 measures 16 amino acids from cysteine to phenylalanine. The entry retains the CDR3 DNA only, 48 bases that are in frame from base 1. Relative to germline, V is 0 bases shorter and J is 2 bases shorter, with 8 bases between their ends. Participants in the prospective study were enrolled through a virtual design, were aged 18 to 89 years, and lived in 20 to 30 United States geographic areas. Cohort assignment in the prospective study relied on participant-reported clinical history from a screening survey and a study questionnaire. Exposed participants had been in contact, within 2 weeks of entering the study, with a person who had a PCR-confirmed or clinician-diagnosed case of COVID-19. In the prospective study, whole blood, serum and a nasopharyngeal or oropharyngeal swab were collected from each participant by mobile phlebotomists. Prospective study participants could optionally give additional blood draws and questionnaires over an approximately two-month period. Before DNA extraction, blood samples from the prospective study were shipped at room temperature or frozen.

TCRbeta CDR3 regions were amplified from genomic DNA by means of the immunoSEQ Assay, a bias-controlled multiplex PCR. As for how the authors treated the data: The number of nucleated cells in each sample was estimated from the amplification of reference gene primers within the assay. To quantify the absolute abundance of each unique TCRbeta CDR3 rearrangement, sequence reads were collapsed and filtered. Productive Simpson clonality was computed per sample as the square root of Simpson's diversity index over productive rearrangements. TCRdb took this table from immuneACCESS and kept in-frame rearrangements with V and J called. Such tables lack part of the clones; where checked against another copy, unresolved V genes explain under half of the gap, and the rest is unexplained. The V and J calls and clone size come from that table; D and trimming were worked out from the DNA. Recorded for this sample are 300,000 to 450,000 clones; roughly 86% of them occurred a single time. About 0.94% of the sample is held by the ten biggest clonotypes.

The chain joins TRBV6-5 to TRBJ2-6, with the D gene call left open. Sequencing used PBMCs or T cells enriched from blood (not recorded which). The sequence was obtained from a woman aged 30 to 39 who had been exposed to COVID-19. This receptor carries the CDR3 CASSYSSVAGANVLTF. At the DNA level, the sequence is TGTGCCAGCAGTTACTCGAGTGTAGCTGGGGCCAACGTCCTGACTTTC.